Given below is one T cell receptor beta chain in context. TCRdb's copy holds only in-frame clones and misses some; the assay was immunoSEQ multiplex PCR. The sample consists of 150,000 or so clones, almost 80% of them appearing once. This sample was included in a study of blood T cell repertoires in COVID-19. The TCR sequence derives from a woman between 45 and 65 years old who had recovered from COVID-19. The sample consisted of PBMCs or T cells enriched from blood (not recorded which).

CDR3: CASSSTGDYGYTF. CDR3 bases: TGTGCCAGCAGTTCTACAGGGGACTATGGCTACACCTTC. The gene calls are TRBV6-5 and TRBJ1-2, with 7 bases lining up with TRBD1. J was trimmed by 3 bases and V by 4 bases; bases with no gene match: 2. The CDR3 totals 13 residues. Germline values: CDR1 MNHEY, CDR2 SVGAGI.